This T cell receptor beta chain was recorded in a study of blood T cell repertoires in COVID-19. Turning to the study itself: Samples representing acute and convalescent COVID-19 were sourced from the United States, Italy and Spain.

In the authors' methods: Scientists estimated how many nucleated cells there were by amplifying reference gene primers. The data were produced by immunoSEQ multiplex PCR, yet TCRdb's version contains in-frame clones alone and is incomplete. That table supplies the V and J calls and clone size; D and trimming were determined from the DNA. The sample carries some 62,000 clones, roughly four fifths recorded once. Germline-derived CDR1 and CDR2 are MNHNY and SVGAGI (reference sequence). This CDR3 is built from 11 residues. V was cut by 5 bases and J by 7 bases, with 9 bases left in between. Sequencing was done on a sample of peripheral blood. This TCR was sampled from a man in his 60s with acute or convalescent COVID-19. This chain uses TRBV6-6 with TRBJ2-7, with no clear D. CDR3: CASSVRWEQYF. Here the CDR3 DNA reads TGTGCCAGCAGTGTGCGTTGGGAGCAGTACTTC.